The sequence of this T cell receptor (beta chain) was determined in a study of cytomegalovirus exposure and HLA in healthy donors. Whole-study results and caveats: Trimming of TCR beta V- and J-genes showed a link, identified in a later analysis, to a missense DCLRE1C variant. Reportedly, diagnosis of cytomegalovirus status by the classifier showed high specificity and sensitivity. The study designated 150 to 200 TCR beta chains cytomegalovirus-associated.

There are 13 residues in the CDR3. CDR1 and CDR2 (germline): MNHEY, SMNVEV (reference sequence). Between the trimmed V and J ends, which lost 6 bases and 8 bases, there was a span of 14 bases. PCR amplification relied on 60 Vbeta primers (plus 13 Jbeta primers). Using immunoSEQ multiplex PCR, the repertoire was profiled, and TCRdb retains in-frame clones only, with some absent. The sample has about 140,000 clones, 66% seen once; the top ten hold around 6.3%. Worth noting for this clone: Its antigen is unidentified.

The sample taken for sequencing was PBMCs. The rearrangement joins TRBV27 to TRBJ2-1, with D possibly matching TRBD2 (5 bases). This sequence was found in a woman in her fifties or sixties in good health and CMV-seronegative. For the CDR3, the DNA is TGTGCCAGCAGCCGACTACCAAGGGATGAGCAGTTCTTC. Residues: CASSRLPRDEQFF.